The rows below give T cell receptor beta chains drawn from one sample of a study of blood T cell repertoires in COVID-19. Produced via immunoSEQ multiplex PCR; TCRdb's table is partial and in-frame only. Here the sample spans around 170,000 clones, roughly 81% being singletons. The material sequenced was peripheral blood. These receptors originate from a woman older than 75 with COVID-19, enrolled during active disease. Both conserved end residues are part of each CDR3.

CASSVQGDSYEQYF TRBJ2-7 TRBV19
CASSLDHKRGGGEQFF TRBJ2-1 TRBV11-3
CASDGQYGYTF TRBJ1-2 TRBV6-6
CASSQWFGGAENGYTF TRBJ1-2 TRBV3-1/TRBV3-2
CASSASWDREYEQYF TRBJ2-7 TRBV7-9
CASSPGLAGFLDQEQYF TRBJ2-7 TRBV5-5
CASSQESGSYNEQFF TRBJ2-1 TRBV4-2
CSVDGQSGLAGLDTQYF TRBJ2-3 TRBV29-1
CASSFSGQPQHF TRBJ1-5 TRBV7-9
CARGTSINEQFF TRBJ2-1 TRBV2
CASSWDRNTEAFF TRBJ1-1 TRBV19
CASSLSTGLTYNEQFF TRBJ2-1 TRBV7-2
CASSHREIGSYEQYF TRBJ2-7 TRBV5-1
CASSKAGTGFTEAFF TRBJ1-1 TRBV21-1
CASSLDRVETGELFF TRBJ2-2 TRBV7-2
CASSLAQGRETQYF TRBJ2-5 TRBV5-1
CASSQRSGGTYNEQFF TRBJ2-1 TRBV14
CASSQGGVNTGELFF TRBJ2-2 TRBV11-3
CASSQASGVYQETQYF TRBJ2-5 TRBV4-2
CASSLAGTGLPYEQYF TRBJ2-7 TRBV7-2
CASSQELGTGGSYEQYF TRBJ2-7 TRBV5-6
CASIEWGPGSYNEQFF TRBJ2-1 TRBV7-9
CASSLPGPGADGANVLTF TRBJ2-6 TRBV5-1
CASSFLAGAITGELFF TRBJ2-2 TRBV11-2
CASKLGAVGELFF TRBJ2-2 TRBV12-3/TRBV12-4
CASSLDRGLYGYTF TRBJ1-2 TRBV7-9
CASSSLGGASYNEQFF TRBJ2-1 TRBV9
CASTPSARSYNEQFF TRBJ2-1 TRBV6-6
CASSVDQGVEAFF TRBJ1-1 TRBV9
CASSIGPGFPYEQYF TRBJ2-7 TRBV19
CASSIWTRGSPLHF TRBJ1-6 TRBV27
CASTTSTGGYGYTF TRBJ1-2 TRBV6-5
CASSGPSGGQETQYF TRBJ2-5 TRBV5-1
CASSPRRTGINTEAFF TRBJ1-1 TRBV7-8
CASSLGTGTETQYF TRBJ2-5 TRBV5-1
CASSVGLAGRTDTQYF TRBJ2-3 TRBV9
CASSRDVGAEGYTF TRBJ1-2 TRBV4-2
CASSGRLRQGYNEQFF TRBJ2-1 TRBV9
CASSFRLADTIF TRBJ2-3 TRBV7-2
CAIRNGLSSGNTIYF TRBJ1-3 TRBV10-3
CASSQRGTGSNEQFF TRBJ2-1 TRBV3-1/TRBV3-2
CASSLWGGDEQYF TRBJ2-7 TRBV5-8
CAISESGLAGRETQYF TRBJ2-5 TRBV10-3
CASSKGEGRQATTRENTGELFF TRBJ2-2 TRBV21-1
CASSYSMSAPGTQYF TRBJ2-5 TRBV6-6
CSVDTGAEAFF TRBJ1-1 TRBV29-1
CASSLIRRATYEQYF TRBJ2-7 TRBV7-8
CASSTPGTGGSGANVLTF TRBJ2-6 TRBV5-4